The present TCR beta chain was sequenced within a study of cytomegalovirus exposure and HLA in healthy donors. Study conclusions and caveats: The authors later linked a missense DCLRE1C variant to TCR beta V- and J-gene trimming. Later findings reportedly placed an Asian-associated ancestry cluster below the roughly 660-donor mean for N-insertions. Researchers counted approximately 160 TCR beta chains as cytomegalovirus-associated. Most TCR beta V segments were productive about 87% or about 30% of the time in an earlier analysis.

It was with 60 Vbeta and 13 Jbeta primers that the PCR ran. Produced via immunoSEQ multiplex PCR; TCRdb's table is partial and in-frame only. The sample has about 89,000 clones; 85% are singletons. In the case of this clone: Its specificity is not known.

This sequence was found in a man aged 40-50 years in good health and CMV-seropositive. The sequencing input was PBMCs.

The CDR3, as DNA: TGTGCCAGCAGCACTAGGACTAGCGAGCTAAATGAGCAGTTCTTC. This gives the protein CASSTRTSELNEQFF. The V call is TRBV6-6, the J call TRBJ2-1, with 9 nucleotides matching TRBD2. With 6 bases clipped from V and 7 bases from J, the junction kept 10 bases outside the gene matches. The CDR3 spans 15 residues. CDR1 and CDR2 (germline): MNHNY, SVGAGI (reference sequence).